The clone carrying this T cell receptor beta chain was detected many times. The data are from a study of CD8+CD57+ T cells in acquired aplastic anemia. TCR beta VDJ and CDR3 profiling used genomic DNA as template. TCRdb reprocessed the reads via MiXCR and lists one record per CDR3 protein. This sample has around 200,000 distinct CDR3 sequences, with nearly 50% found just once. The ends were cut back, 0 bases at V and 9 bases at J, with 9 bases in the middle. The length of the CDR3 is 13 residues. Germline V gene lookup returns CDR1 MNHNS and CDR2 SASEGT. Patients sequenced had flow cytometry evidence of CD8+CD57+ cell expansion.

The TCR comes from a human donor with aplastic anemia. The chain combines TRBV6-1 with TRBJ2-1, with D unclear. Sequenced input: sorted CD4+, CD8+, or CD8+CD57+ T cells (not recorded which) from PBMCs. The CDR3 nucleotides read TGTGCCAGCAGTGAAGCGCGAGTAACTGAGCAGTTCTTC. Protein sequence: CASSEARVTEQFF.